Listed below are T cell receptor beta chains from one sample, sequenced in a study of Tregs in tolerant kidney transplant recipients. TCRdb's table, derived via immunoSEQ multiplex PCR, lists solely in-frame clones and lacks some. Among around 1,300 clones listed, 45% to 50% were seen once. Their antigens are not known. Sequencing was performed on Tregs from blood cultured with allogeneic cells. These receptors were collected from a human donor in good health. CDR3s include the opening cysteine and the closing phenylalanine or tryptophan. The D gene is left open where the match is weak. Part of the rows lack a size; the others show once, few, many or a class for expanded clones.

D: TRBD1; V: TRBV4-2; J: TRBJ1-3; size: .; CDR3: CASSLTGGNTIYF; DNA: TGTGCCAGCAGCTTGACAGGGGGAAACACCATATATTTT
D: .; V: TRBV19; J: TRBJ1-5; size: .; CDR3: CASSREWGQPQHF; DNA: TGTGCCAGTAGTCGGGAATGGGGTCAGCCCCAGCATTTT
D: .; V: TRBV9; J: TRBJ2-2; size: .; CDR3: CASSASPTSRAGELFF; DNA: TGTGCCAGCAGCGCCTCCCCTACTAGCAGGGCCGGGGAGCTGTTTTTT
D: .; V: TRBV7-2; J: TRBJ1-2; size: medium-sized; CDR3: CASSYPGIYGYTF; DNA: TGTGCCAGCAGTTATCCCGGGATCTATGGCTACACCTTC
D: .; V: TRBV11-1; J: TRBJ1-2; size: .; CDR3: CASSPLRFGYTF; DNA: TGTGCCAGCAGCCCTCTTCGATTCGGCTACACCTTC
D: TRBD1; V: TRBV5-5; J: TRBJ1-1; size: .; CDR3: CASSSSLGTGARNTEAFF; DNA: TGTGCCAGCAGCTCTTCCCTCGGGACAGGGGCTAGGAACACTGAAGCTTTCTTT
D: .; V: TRBV5-1; J: TRBJ2-7; size: .; CDR3: CASSPTIRAHEQYF; DNA: TGCGCCAGCAGCCCAACTATAAGGGCCCACGAGCAGTACTTC
D: TRBD2; V: TRBV6-1; J: TRBJ2-7; size: few; CDR3: CASSRLAGPYEQYF; DNA: TGTGCCAGCAGCAGACTAGCGGGACCCTACGAGCAGTACTTC
D: .; V: TRBV4-2; J: TRBJ1-2; size: .; CDR3: CASSPLRFGYTF; DNA: TGTGCCAGCAGCCCTCTTCGATTCGGCTACACCTTC
D: TRBD1; V: TRBV25-1; J: TRBJ1-2; size: few; CDR3: CASSEPGGYGYTF; DNA: TGTGCCAGCAGTGAACCAGGGGGGTATGGCTACACCTTC
D: .; V: TRBV5-4; J: TRBJ1-1; size: few; CDR3: CASSFDLRGNTEAFF; DNA: TGTGCCAGCAGCTTCGATTTAAGGGGTAACACTGAAGCTTTCTTT
D: .; V: TRBV4-2; J: TRBJ1-5; size: .; CDR3: CARSLEGTRTVRNQPQHF; DNA: TGTGCCAGAAGCTTGGAAGGCACTCGGACAGTCCGGAATCAGCCCCAGCATTTT
D: TRBD1; V: TRBV2; J: TRBJ1-5; size: medium-sized; CDR3: CASSGQGGSQPQHF; DNA: TGTGCCAGCAGTGGACAGGGAGGGAGTCAGCCCCAGCATTTT
D: .; V: TRBV27; J: TRBJ1-1; size: .; CDR3: CASRPGPLRGNTEAFF; DNA: TGTGCCAGCAGACCCGGACCTCTCAGGGGGAACACTGAAGCTTTCTTT
D: .; V: TRBV7-3; J: TRBJ2-7; size: .; CDR3: CASSLNPAGADEQYF; DNA: TGTGCCAGCAGCTTAAACCCGGCAGGGGCGGACGAGCAGTACTTC
D: .; V: TRBV19; J: TRBJ2-2; size: medium-sized; CDR3: CASAGRNTGELFF; DNA: TGTGCCAGTGCAGGGAGAAACACCGGGGAGCTGTTTTTT
D: .; V: TRBV5-5; J: TRBJ2-2; size: .; CDR3: CASSSGPRATTGELFF; DNA: TGTGCCAGCAGCTCTGGGCCCAGGGCGACCACCGGGGAGCTGTTTTTT
D: TRBD1; V: TRBV5-1; J: TRBJ1-2; size: .; CDR3: CASSLVGQGADGYTF; DNA: TGCGCCAGCAGCTTGGTTGGACAGGGTGCTGATGGCTACACCTTC
D: .; V: TRBV5-6; J: TRBJ1-2; size: .; CDR3: CASSPSGKANYGYTF; DNA: TGTGCCAGCAGTCCTAGCGGGAAAGCGAACTATGGCTACACCTTC
D: .; V: TRBV7-2; J: TRBJ1-1; size: .; CDR3: CASSFNQGMSTEAFF; DNA: TGTGCCAGCAGCTTTAACCAGGGTATGAGCACTGAAGCTTTCTTT
D: .; V: TRBV9; J: TRBJ2-7; size: .; CDR3: CASSQGGGTRTYEQYF; DNA: TGTGCCAGCAGCCAAGGGGGAGGGACCCGGACCTACGAGCAGTACTTC
D: .; V: TRBV7-2; J: TRBJ2-5; size: .; CDR3: CASSSVERTQYF; DNA: TGTGCCAGCAGCTCAGTTGAAAGGACCCAGTACTTC
D: .; V: TRBV6-6; J: TRBJ1-2; size: .; CDR3: CASSRGFYGYTF; DNA: TGTGCCAGCAGTAGGGGGTTTTATGGCTACACCTTC
D: TRBD2; V: TRBV6-9; J: TRBJ2-7; size: .; CDR3: CASSRLAGPYEQYF; DNA: TGTGCCAGCAGCAGACTAGCGGGACCCTACGAGCAGTACTTC